A selection of T cell receptor beta chains follows, all from one sample in a study of blood T cell repertoires in COVID-19. TCRdb's copy holds only in-frame clones and misses some; the assay was immunoSEQ multiplex PCR. The sample holds about 45,000 clones; approximately 87% are singletons and the top ten take about a tenth. The sequencing input was peripheral blood. These receptors were taken from a human donor in a cohort sampled during active COVID-19. Both conserved end residues are part of each CDR3. Each record gives: clone size, V gene, D gene, J gene, CDR3 DNA, CDR3 protein. The D gene is left open where the match is weak. Clone size is shown for a subset of rows, as once, few, many or a class of expanded clone.

>NA|TRBV9|TRBD2|TRBJ2-7
TGTGCCAGCAGCACAACACTAGCGGGGGCCCAAGAGCAGTACTTC
CASSTTLAGAQEQYF
>NA|TRBV4-2|TRBD1|TRBJ1-3
TGTGCCAGCAGCCAAGAAATGACAGGGGGAAACACCATATATTTT
CASSQEMTGGNTIYF
>NA|TRBV7-9|NA|TRBJ1-3
TGTGCCAGCAGCTTAGGAGACACCATATATTTT
CASSLGDTIYF
>NA|TRBV9|NA|TRBJ1-3
TGTGCCAGCAGCGGACGACAGAGTCCCGGAAACACCATATATTTT
CASSGRQSPGNTIYF
>NA|TRBV6-2/TRBV6-3|NA|TRBJ2-7
TGTGCCAGCAGTCGCGACTCCTACGAGCAGTACTTC
CASSRDSYEQYF
>once|TRBV3-1/TRBV3-2|TRBD1|TRBJ2-7
TGTGCCAGCAGCCAATCGACAGGGCCGGGTGAGCAGTACTTC
CASSQSTGPGEQYF
>NA|TRBV19|TRBD1|TRBJ1-1
TGTGCCAGTAGTGTGGACAGGGCCGATAAAGCTTTCTTT
CASSVDRADKAFF
>NA|TRBV6-4|TRBD1|TRBJ1-5
TGTGCCAGCAGTGAGACAGGGGGTGGGCAGCCCCAGCATTTT
CASSETGGGQPQHF
>NA|TRBV27|TRBD2|TRBJ2-5
TGTGCCAGCAGTTTCGGAGCGGGGGGAGAGACCCAGTACTTC
CASSFGAGGETQYF
>once|TRBV5-4|NA|TRBJ1-1
TGTGCCAGCAGCTTGGCAGGCCCAACTGAAGCTTTCTTT
CASSLAGPTEAFF
>NA|TRBV6-5|NA|TRBJ1-6
TGTGCCACCGATATAAGTAGGGGTAATTCACCCCTCCACTTT
CATDISRGNSPLHF
>NA|TRBV4-3|TRBD1|TRBJ1-4
TGCGCCAGCAGCCAAGATGGGGAGCACAGGGGATCAGGGGTTGAAAAACTGTTTTTT
CASSQDGEHRGSGVEKLFF
>NA|TRBV6-5|TRBD1|TRBJ2-7
TGTGCCAGCATTCGGGAAGGGGGCCCCTACGAGCAGTACTTC
CASIREGGPYEQYF
>NA|TRBV5-1|TRBD2|TRBJ2-3
TGCGCCAGCAGCTTGGGGGACTATTCAGATACGCAGTATTTT
CASSLGDYSDTQYF
>NA|TRBV4-2|TRBD2|TRBJ2-3
TGTGCCAGCAGCCAAGAAGAGGGTATGGCGGGGGGAGATACGCAGTATTTT
CASSQEEGMAGGDTQYF
>NA|TRBV7-2|NA|TRBJ2-7
TGTGCCAGCAGCGAGGAGGGGACCCTGAGCTCCTACGAGCAGTACTTC
CASSEEGTLSSYEQYF
>NA|TRBV12-3/TRBV12-4|NA|TRBJ2-7
TGTGCCAGCAGTTCCACAAGAAACGAGCAGTACTTC
CASSSTRNEQYF
>NA|TRBV6-1|TRBD2|TRBJ2-7
TGTGCCAGCAGTGAAGGGACATACTCCTTCAGGGAGGGCGAGCAGTACTTC
CASSEGTYSFREGEQYF
>NA|TRBV7-3|NA|TRBJ2-2
TGTGCCAGCAGCTTAGCCAAGACAAACACCGGGGAGCTGTTTTTT
CASSLAKTNTGELFF
>NA|TRBV11-2|NA|TRBJ2-1
TGTGCCAGCAGCGCCCGGGGGAACTACAATGAGCAGTTCTTC
CASSARGNYNEQFF
>NA|TRBV25-1|TRBD2|TRBJ2-6
TGTGCCAGCAGTGATTCCCTAGCGGGGCCTCTGACTTTC
CASSDSLAGPLTF
>NA|TRBV5-6|NA|TRBJ1-5
TGTGCCAGCAGCTTGGGACAGCTCCCTAATCAGCCCCAGCATTTT
CASSLGQLPNQPQHF
>once|TRBV2|TRBD1|TRBJ2-7
TGTGCCAGCGGACAGGGTACCTACGAGCAGTACTTC
CASGQGTYEQYF
>once|TRBV29-1|TRBD2|TRBJ2-4
TGCAGCGCTGCCCTAGCGGGGGGGCCGGACATTCAGTACTTC
CSAALAGGPDIQYF
>NA|TRBV19|TRBD2|TRBJ2-7
TGTGCCAGTAGACCCGGGACTAGCTACGAGCAGTACTTC
CASRPGTSYEQYF
>medium-sized|TRBV5-6|TRBD1|TRBJ1-2
TGTGCCAGCAGCCCAAAGTGGGAGGACAGGGGCTACACCTTC
CASSPKWEDRGYTF
>NA|TRBV10-3|TRBD1|TRBJ1-2
TGTGCCATCAGTGAGTCGACAGGGACCTATGGCTACACCTTC
CAISESTGTYGYTF
>NA|TRBV19|NA|TRBJ1-2
TGTGCCAGTAGTACAACCCCGGTGAGCGAGGGCTACACCTTC
CASSTTPVSEGYTF
>NA|TRBV7-2|TRBD2|TRBJ2-3
TGTGCCAGCAGCCGGGGACTAGCTAGCACAGATACGCAGTATTTT
CASSRGLASTDTQYF
>NA|TRBV6-5|TRBD1|TRBJ1-2
TGTGCCAGCAGTTACCGGACAGGGGGAAACTATGGCTACACCTTC
CASSYRTGGNYGYTF
>NA|TRBV5-1|NA|TRBJ2-5
TGCGCCAGCAGCCAGAAAGAGACCCAGTACTTC
CASSQKETQYF
>once|TRBV19|TRBD2|TRBJ2-5
TGTGCCAGTAGTCCCGGGACTAGCGTAGAAGAGACCCAGTACTTC
CASSPGTSVEETQYF
>NA|TRBV28|TRBD2|TRBJ2-3
TGTGCCAGCAGTTCACTAGCGGGGGCGCGGGGAGATACGCAGTATTTT
CASSSLAGARGDTQYF
>NA|TRBV10-1|NA|TRBJ1-6
TGCGCCAGCAGTGAGACAGGGAATTCACCCCTCCACTTT
CASSETGNSPLHF
>NA|TRBV2|NA|TRBJ1-1
TGTGCCAGCAGCGCTGGGGGGGCCACTGAAGCTTTCTTT
CASSAGGATEAFF
>few|TRBV6-2/TRBV6-3|NA|TRBJ2-1
TGTGCCAGCAGTTACTCGAGGGAACAAGGCGAGCAGTTCTTC
CASSYSREQGEQFF
>few|TRBV9|NA|TRBJ1-6
TGTGCCAGCAGCGTAGCGGGATCCACCCCAAGCCCCCTCCACTTT
CASSVAGSTPSPLHF
>NA|TRBV11-2|TRBD1|TRBJ1-2
TGTGCCAGCAGCTTATCCGATAATCAGGGGGCTGGCTACACCTTC
CASSLSDNQGAGYTF
>NA|TRBV27|TRBD2|TRBJ2-1
TGTGCCAGCAGTTCCATAGCGGGGGGGTTGGGCAATGAGCAGTTCTTC
CASSSIAGGLGNEQFF
>few|TRBV19|NA|TRBJ2-3
TGTGCCAGTACCCCCCGTAACACAGATACGCAGTATTTT
CASTPRNTDTQYF